The 7 T cell receptor beta chains below were found in one sample sequenced in a study of blood T cell repertoires in COVID-19. Here immunoSEQ multiplex PCR was the method, and the copy in TCRdb shows in-frame clones only, minus some. The profile shows 250,000 to 350,000 clones, 85% to 90% of them singletons. The sequenced material came from peripheral blood. The receptors originated from a woman between 45 and 65 years old with COVID-19, enrolled during active disease.

The V and J genes are TRBV12-5 and TRBJ2-7; no clear D gene. Germline CDR1 LGHNT, CDR2 FRNRAP. The CDR3 sequence is 12 residues long. Trimming removed 5 bases from V and 0 bases from J, with 5 bases in between. This CDR3 reads CASGLGSYEQYF. The CDR3 DNA reads as TGTGCTAGTGGTCTAGGCTCCTACGAGCAGTACTTC.

The chain links TRBV11-2 to TRBJ2-1, with 12 bases fitting TRBD2. Germline V gives CDR1 SGHAT, CDR2 FQNNGV. The J segment lost 13 bases and the V segment lost 5 bases, leaving 15 bases of the junction unmatched. The CDR3 contains 16 residues. The CDR3 spells CASSPTRVTSGSRQFF. Here the CDR3 DNA reads TGTGCCAGCAGCCCAACCCGGGTGACTAGCGGGAGTCGACAGTTCTTC.

This clone has only a few counts. This chain uses TRBV10-2 with TRBJ1-2; D possibly corresponds to TRBD1 (6 bases). This CDR3 has 12 amino acids. Germline V gives CDR1 WSHSY, CDR2 SAAADI. Trimming removed 4 bases from V and 4 bases from J, with 7 bases in between. CDR3 in DNA: TGCGCCAGCAGTGGGGACACCTATGGCTACACCTTC. This sequence encodes CASSGDTYGYTF.

This clone was found once. The chain carries TRBV29-1 and TRBJ1-2, with TRBD1 matching 9 bases. V lost 6 bases to trimming and J lost 1 base; unmatched junction nucleotides: 6. The CDR3 sequence is 14 residues long. Germline lookup yields CDR1 SQVTM and CDR2 ANQGSEA. The CDR3 sequence: CSVTGGRGNYGYTF. For the CDR3, the DNA is TGCAGCGTAACAGGGGGCAGGGGTAACTATGGCTACACCTTC.

This chain joins TRBV5-6 and TRBJ2-7, with D maybe TRBD2 (5 bases). The germline gives CDR1 SGHDT, CDR2 YYEEEE. The CDR3 runs 16 residues. Trimming pared 1 base from V and 2 bases from J, leaving 16 bases between. The CDR3 sequence: CASSLRPGNGPYEQYF. The DNA for the CDR3 is TGTGCCAGCAGCTTGCGACCCGGGAATGGGCCCTACGAGCAGTACTTC.

This chain joins TRBV27 and TRBJ1-5, with D perhaps TRBD1 (6 bases). Germline values: CDR1 MNHEY, CDR2 SMNVEV (reference sequence). The CDR3 is made up of 15 amino acids. The germline V and J ends were trimmed by 10 bases and 2 bases, with 18 bases remaining between them. CDR3 protein: CANSSTGGGNQPQHF. The CDR3 coding sequence is TGTGCCAACTCATCGACAGGTGGAGGCAATCAGCCCCAGCATTTT.

This chain uses TRBV14 with TRBJ2-1; D gene uncertain. Trimming took off 0 bases at V and 9 bases at J, with 15 bases between the two ends. The germline V gene encodes CDR1 SGHDN and CDR2 FVKESK. CDR3 length: 15 amino acids. The CDR3 here is CASSQDLLNTGEQFF. CDR3 coding DNA: TGTGCCAGCAGCCAAGATTTGTTGAATACCGGTGAGCAGTTCTTC.